This TCR beta chain was sequenced during a study of shared clonotypes between healthy human individuals. Selected positively for CCR7 and CD45RO-negative, naive CD8 cells excluded terminally differentiated effector memory CD45RA+ cells. The table lists this clone with a count of one. The table came from immunoSEQ multiplex PCR; TCRdb's copy has only in-frame clones and leaves some out. The sample contains roughly 2,000,000 clones, just over 90% of which appear only once. Germline V gives CDR1 MNHEY, CDR2 SMNVEV (reference sequence). This CDR3 is 13 amino acids long. The ends lost 5 bases at V and 6 bases at J; junction bases unmatched: 7.

The sequence came from a man younger than 35 in good health. Some clones in this sample may be carry-over from other donors' samples. V is TRBV27 and J is TRBJ2-7; 7 positions match TRBD1. The material sequenced was naive CD8+ T cells from PBMCs. CDR3 nucleotide sequence: TGTGCCAGCAGTGGAGAGAACAGGGGCGAGCAGTACTTC. Residues: CASSGENRGEQYF.